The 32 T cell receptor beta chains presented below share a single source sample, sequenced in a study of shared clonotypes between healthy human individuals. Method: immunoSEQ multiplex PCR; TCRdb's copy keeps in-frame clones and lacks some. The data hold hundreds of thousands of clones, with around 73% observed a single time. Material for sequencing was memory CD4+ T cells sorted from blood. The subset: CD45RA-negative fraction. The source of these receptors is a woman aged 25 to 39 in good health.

The CDR3 sequence is CASSTDRGSLNTEAFF. The CDR3 DNA is TGTGCCAGCAGCACGGACAGGGGCTCATTGAACACTGAAGCTTTCTTT. The chain employs TRBV5-4 and TRBJ1-1, with 9 bases aligning to TRBD1. V shed 4 bases, J shed 0 bases, and the junction held 7 bases outside the gene matches. Germline lookup yields CDR1 SGHNT and CDR2 YYREEE (reference sequence). This CDR3 is 16 amino acids long.

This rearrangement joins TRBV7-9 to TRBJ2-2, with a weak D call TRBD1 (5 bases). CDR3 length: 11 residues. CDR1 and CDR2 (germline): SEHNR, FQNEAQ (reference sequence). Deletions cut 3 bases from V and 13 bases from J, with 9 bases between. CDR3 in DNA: TGTGCCAGCAGCTTCCAGGGTAGGCTGTTTTTT. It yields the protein CASSFQGRLFF.

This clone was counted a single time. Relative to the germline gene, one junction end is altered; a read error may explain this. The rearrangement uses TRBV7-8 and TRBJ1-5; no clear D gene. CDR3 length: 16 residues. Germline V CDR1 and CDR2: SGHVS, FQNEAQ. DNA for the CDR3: TGTGCCAGCAGCTTAGGGGGTAGCTTTAGCAGTCAGCCCCAGCATTTT. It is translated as CASSLGGSFSSQPQHF.

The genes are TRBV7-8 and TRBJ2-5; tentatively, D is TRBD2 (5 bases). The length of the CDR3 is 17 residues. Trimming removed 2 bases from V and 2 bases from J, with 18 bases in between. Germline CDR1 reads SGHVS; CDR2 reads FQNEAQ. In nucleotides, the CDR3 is TGTGCCAGCAGCTTAATCGACTACAGAACCCCACAAGAGACCCAGTACTTC. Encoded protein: CASSLIDYRTPQETQYF.

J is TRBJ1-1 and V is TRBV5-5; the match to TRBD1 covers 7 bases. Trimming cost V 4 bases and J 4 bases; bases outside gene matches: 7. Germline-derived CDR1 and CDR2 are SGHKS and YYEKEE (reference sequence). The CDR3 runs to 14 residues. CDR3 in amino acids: CASSLQTGATEAFF. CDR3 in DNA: TGTGCCAGCAGCCTTCAAACAGGGGCCACTGAAGCTTTCTTT. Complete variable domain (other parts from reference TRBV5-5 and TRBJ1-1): DAGVTQSPTHLIKTRGQQVTLRCSPISGHKSVSWYQQVLGQGPQFIFQYYEKEERGRGNFPDRFSARQFPNYSSELNVNALLLGDSALYLCASSLQTGATEAFFGQGTRLTVV.

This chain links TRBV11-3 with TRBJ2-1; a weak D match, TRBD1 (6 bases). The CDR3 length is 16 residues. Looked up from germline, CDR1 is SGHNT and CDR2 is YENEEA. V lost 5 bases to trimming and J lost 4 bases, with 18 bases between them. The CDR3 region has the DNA TGTGCCAGCAGCCCTACCACAGGGCCCCTTTACAATGAGCAGTTCTTC. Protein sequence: CASSPTTGPLYNEQFF.

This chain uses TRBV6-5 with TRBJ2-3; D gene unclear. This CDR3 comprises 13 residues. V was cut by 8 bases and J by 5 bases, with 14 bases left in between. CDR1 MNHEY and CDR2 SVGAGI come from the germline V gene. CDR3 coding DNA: TGTGCCAGCCGAGAAGCGCCTGGAGATACGCAGTATTTT. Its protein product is CASREAPGDTQYF.

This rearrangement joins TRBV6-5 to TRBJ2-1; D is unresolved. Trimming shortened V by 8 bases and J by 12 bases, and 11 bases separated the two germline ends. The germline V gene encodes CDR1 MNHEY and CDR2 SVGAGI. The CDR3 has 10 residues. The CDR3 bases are TGTGCCAGCGGATTCGGATGGCAGTTCTTC. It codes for CASGFGWQFF.

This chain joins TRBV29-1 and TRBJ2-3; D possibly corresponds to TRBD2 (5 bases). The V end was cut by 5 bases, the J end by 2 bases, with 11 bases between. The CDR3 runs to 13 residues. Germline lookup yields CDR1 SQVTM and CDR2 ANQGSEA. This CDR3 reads CSVTIATTDTQYF. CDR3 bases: TGCAGCGTTACTATAGCGACCACAGATACGCAGTATTTT.

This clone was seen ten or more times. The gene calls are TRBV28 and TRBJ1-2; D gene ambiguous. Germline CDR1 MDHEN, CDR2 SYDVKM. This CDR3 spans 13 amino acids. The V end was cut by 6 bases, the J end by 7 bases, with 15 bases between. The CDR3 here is CASSSSGGPGYTF. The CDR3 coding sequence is TGTGCCAGCAGCTCCTCTGGTGGGCCTGGCTACACCTTC.

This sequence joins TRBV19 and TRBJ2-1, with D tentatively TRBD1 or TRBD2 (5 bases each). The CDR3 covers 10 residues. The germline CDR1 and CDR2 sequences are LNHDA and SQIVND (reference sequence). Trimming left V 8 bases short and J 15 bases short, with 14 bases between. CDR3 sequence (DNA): TGTGCCAGTGGTAACGGGGCGGGGTTCTTC. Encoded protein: CASGNGAGFF.

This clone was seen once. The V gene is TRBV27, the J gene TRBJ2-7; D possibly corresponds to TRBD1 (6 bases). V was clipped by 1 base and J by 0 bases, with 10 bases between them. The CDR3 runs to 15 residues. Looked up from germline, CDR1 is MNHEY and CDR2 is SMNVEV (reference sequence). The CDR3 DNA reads TGTGCCAGCAGTTTATTCAGGGGAATCTCCTACGAGCAGTACTTC. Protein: CASSLFRGISYEQYF.

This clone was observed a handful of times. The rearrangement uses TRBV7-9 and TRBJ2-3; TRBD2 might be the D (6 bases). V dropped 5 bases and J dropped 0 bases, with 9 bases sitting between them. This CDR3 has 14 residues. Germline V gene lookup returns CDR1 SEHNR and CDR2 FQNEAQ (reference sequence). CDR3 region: CASSRGLSTDTQYF. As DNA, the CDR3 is TGTGCCAGCAGCCGCGGACTAAGCACAGATACGCAGTATTTT.

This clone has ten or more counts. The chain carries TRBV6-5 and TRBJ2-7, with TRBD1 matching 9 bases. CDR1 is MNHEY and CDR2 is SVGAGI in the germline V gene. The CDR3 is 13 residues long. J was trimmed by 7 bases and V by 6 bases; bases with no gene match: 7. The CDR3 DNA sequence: TGTGCCAGCAGATCCGGGACAGGGTTTGAGCAGTACTTC. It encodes CASRSGTGFEQYF.

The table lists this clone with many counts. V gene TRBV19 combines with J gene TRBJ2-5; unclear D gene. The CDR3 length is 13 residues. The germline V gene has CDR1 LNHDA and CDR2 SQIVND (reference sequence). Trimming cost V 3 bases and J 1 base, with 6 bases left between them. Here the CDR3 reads CASSIGGQETQYF. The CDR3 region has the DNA TGTGCCAGTAGTATCGGCGGCCAAGAGACCCAGTACTTC.

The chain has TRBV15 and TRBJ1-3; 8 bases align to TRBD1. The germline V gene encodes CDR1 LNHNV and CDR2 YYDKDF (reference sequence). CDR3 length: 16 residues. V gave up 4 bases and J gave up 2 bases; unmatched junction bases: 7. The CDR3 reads CATSTGQQGAGNTIYF. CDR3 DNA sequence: TGTGCCACCAGCACCGGGCAACAGGGGGCTGGAAACACCATATATTTT.

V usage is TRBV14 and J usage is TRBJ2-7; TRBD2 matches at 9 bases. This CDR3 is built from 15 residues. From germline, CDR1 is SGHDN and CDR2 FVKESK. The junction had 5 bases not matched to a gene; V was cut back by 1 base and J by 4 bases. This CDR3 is CASSQALAGLYEQYF. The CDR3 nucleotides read TGTGCCAGCAGCCAAGCACTAGCGGGCTTATACGAGCAGTACTTC.

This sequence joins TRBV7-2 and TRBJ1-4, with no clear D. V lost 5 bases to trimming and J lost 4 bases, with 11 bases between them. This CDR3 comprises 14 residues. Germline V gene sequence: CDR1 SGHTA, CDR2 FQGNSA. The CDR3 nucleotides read TGTGCCAGCAGCCCTCGGGTTCTTAATGAAAAACTGTTTTTT. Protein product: CASSPRVLNEKLFF.

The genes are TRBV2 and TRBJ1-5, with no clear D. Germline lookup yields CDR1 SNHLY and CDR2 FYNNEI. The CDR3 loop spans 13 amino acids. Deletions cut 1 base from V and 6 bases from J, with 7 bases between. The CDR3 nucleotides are TGTGCCAGCAGTGAAGGTGGAGCTCAGCCCCAGCATTTT. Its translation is CASSEGGAQPQHF.

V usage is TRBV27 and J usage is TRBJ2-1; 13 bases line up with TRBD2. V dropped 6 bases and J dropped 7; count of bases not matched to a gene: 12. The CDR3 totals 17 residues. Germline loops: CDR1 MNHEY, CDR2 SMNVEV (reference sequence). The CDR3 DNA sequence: TGTGCCAGCAGCCGAAAAGCTGGGGGACTAGCGGGAAATGAGCAGTTCTTC. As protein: CASSRKAGGLAGNEQFF.

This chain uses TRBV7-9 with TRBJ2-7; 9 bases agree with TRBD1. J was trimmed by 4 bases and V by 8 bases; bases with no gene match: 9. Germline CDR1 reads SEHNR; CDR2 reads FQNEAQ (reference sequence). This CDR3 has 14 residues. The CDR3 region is CASSTGTGSYEQYF. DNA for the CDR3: TGTGCCAGCTCCACCGGGACAGGGTCTTACGAGCAGTACTTC.

CDR3 loop: CSARTGYGYTF. CDR3 coding DNA: TGCAGTGCCCGGACAGGGTATGGCTACACCTTC. The chain employs TRBV20-1 and TRBJ1-2, with 8 bases fitting TRBD1. The CDR3 consists of 11 residues. With 6 bases clipped from V and 5 bases from J, the junction kept 2 bases outside the gene matches. CDR1 DFQATT and CDR2 SNEGSKA come from the germline V gene (reference sequence).

CDR3 DNA sequence: TGTGCCATCAGTGAGGCGACAGCATACACTGAAGCTTTCTTT. As protein: CAISEATAYTEAFF. V is TRBV10-3 and J is TRBJ1-1, with D perhaps TRBD1 (5 bases). Germline V CDR1 and CDR2: ENHRY, SYGVKD. The CDR3 consists of 14 residues. Trimming removed 2 bases from V and 3 bases from J, with 10 bases in between.

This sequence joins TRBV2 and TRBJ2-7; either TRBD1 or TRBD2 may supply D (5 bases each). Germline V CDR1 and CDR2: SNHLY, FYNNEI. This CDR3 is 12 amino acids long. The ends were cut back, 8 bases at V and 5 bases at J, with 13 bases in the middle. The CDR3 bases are TGTGCCAGCGGGGGAGACAGCAACGAGCAGTACTTC. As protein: CASGGDSNEQYF.

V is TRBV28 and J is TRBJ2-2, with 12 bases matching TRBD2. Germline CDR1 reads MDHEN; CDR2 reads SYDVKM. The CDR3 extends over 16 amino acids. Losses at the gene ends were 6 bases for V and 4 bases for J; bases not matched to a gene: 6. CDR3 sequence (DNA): TGTGCCAGCAGCTTGGGACTAGCGGGCCCCACCGGGGAGCTGTTTTTT. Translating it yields CASSLGLAGPTGELFF. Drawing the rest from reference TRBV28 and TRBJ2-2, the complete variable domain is DVKVTQSSRYLVKRTGEKVFLECVQDMDHENMFWYRQDPGLGLRLIYFSYDVKMKEKGDIPEGYSVSREKKERFSLILESASTNQTSMYLCASSLGLAGPTGELFFGEGSRLTVL.

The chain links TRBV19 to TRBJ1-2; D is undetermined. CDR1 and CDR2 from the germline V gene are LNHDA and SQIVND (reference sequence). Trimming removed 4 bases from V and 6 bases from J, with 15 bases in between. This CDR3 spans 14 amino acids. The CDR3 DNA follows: TGTGCCAGTAGTACCCCCAGCCAGACCCATGGCTACACCTTC. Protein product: CASSTPSQTHGYTF.

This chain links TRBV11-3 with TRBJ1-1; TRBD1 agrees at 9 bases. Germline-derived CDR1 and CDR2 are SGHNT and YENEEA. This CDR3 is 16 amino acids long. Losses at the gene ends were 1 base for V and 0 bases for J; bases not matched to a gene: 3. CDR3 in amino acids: CASSLGTGEMNTEAFF. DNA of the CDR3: TGTGCCAGCAGCTTAGGGACAGGGGAAATGAACACTGAAGCTTTCTTT.

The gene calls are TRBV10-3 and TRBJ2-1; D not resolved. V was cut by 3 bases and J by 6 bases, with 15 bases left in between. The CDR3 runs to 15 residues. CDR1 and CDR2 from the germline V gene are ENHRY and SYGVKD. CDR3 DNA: TGTGCCATCAGTGAATTCGCGGCGGCGAGCAATGAGCAGTTCTTC. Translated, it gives CAISEFAAASNEQFF.

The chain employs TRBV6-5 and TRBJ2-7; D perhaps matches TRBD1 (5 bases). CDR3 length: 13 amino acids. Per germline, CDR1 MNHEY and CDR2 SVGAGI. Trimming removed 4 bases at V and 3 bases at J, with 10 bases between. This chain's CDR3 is CASSSNRYYEQYF. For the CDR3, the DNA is TGTGCCAGCAGTTCAAACAGGTACTACGAGCAGTACTTC.

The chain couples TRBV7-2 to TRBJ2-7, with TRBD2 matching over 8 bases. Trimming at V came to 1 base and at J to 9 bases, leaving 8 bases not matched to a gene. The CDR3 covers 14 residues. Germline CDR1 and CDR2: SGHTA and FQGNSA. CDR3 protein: CASSLGGVSGVQYF. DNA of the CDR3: TGTGCCAGCAGCTTAGGTGGGGTTAGCGGGGTGCAGTACTTC.

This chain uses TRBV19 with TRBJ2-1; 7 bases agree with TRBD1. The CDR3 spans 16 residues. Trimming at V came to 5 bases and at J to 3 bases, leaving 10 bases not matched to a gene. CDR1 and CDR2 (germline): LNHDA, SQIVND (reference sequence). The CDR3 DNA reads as TGTGCCAGTAGTTTCAAACAGGGGACCGACTACAATGAGCAGTTCTTC. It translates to CASSFKQGTDYNEQFF. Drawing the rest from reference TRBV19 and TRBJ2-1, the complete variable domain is DGGITQSPKYLFRKEGQNVTLSCEQNLNHDAMYWYRQDPGQGLRLIYYSQIVNDFQKGDIAEGYSVSREKKESFPLTVTSAQKNPTAFYLCASSFKQGTDYNEQFFGPGTRLTVL.

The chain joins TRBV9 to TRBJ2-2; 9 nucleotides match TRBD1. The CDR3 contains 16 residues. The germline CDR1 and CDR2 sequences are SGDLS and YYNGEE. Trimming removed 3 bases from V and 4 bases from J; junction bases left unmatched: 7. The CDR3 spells CASSAGQGTGTGELFF. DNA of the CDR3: TGTGCCAGCAGCGCCGGACAGGGGACGGGCACCGGGGAGCTGTTTTTT.